Following are 12 T cell receptor beta chains from one sample sequenced in a study of T cells expressing NK-cell markers. From the 5' RACE reads, TCRdb lists one entry per CDR3 protein and no DNA. The sample table includes under 500,000 distinct CDR3 sequences. Sequencing was carried out using blood T cells: a sorted CD56 or NKG2C T cell subset, CD4+ or CD8+ T cells, or bulk PBMC T cells (not recorded which). The receptors come from a woman between 18 and 69 years old in good health.

The chain uses TRBV4-3 and TRBJ2-2. Germline values: CDR1 LGHNA, CDR2 YSLEER. This CDR3 is 14 amino acids long. This CDR3 is CASSQDSLAGELVF.

The V gene is TRBV5-1, the J gene TRBJ2-6. The CDR3 spans 16 residues. CDR1 is SGHRS, CDR2 YFSETQ, per germline. The CDR3 loop is CASSPRQGSGANVLTF.

This sequence joins TRBV19 and TRBJ1-2; TCRdb names TRBD1, which stays unverified in the absence of DNA. From germline, CDR1 is LNHDA and CDR2 SQIVND (reference sequence). The CDR3 has 13 amino acids. The CDR3 loop is CASILRGGDGYTF.

Here the CDR3 reads CASSILAGDSTDTQYF. The gene calls are TRBV27 and TRBJ2-3; TCRdb designates TRBD2, a call that cannot be tested without DNA. The germline V gene has CDR1 MNHEY and CDR2 SMNVEV (reference sequence). The CDR3 is 16 residues long.

V gene TRBV29-1 combines with J gene TRBJ1-2; with no DNA, the TCRdb D assignment of TRBD1 cannot be verified. Germline CDR1 and CDR2: SQVTM and ANQGSEA. CDR3 length: 16 residues. The chain's CDR3 is CSVDWGQRSNNYGYTF.

The chain couples TRBV25-1 to TRBJ2-3. The CDR3 loop spans 15 amino acids. Looked up from germline, CDR1 is MGHDK and CDR2 is SYGVNS. The CDR3 is CASSGPYTGTDTQYF.

This rearrangement joins TRBV6-1 to TRBJ1-5; TCRdb lists TRBD1, though no DNA is available to test this call. CDR1 is MNHNS, CDR2 SASEGT, per germline. CDR3 length: 15 residues. CDR3 loop: CASSPGQGESEPQHF.

V is TRBV6-5 and J is TRBJ2-3; checking the TCRdb D call of TRBD1 is not possible without DNA. There are 15 residues in the CDR3. Germline loops: CDR1 MNHEY, CDR2 SVGAGI. This CDR3 is CASSYGTGGVDTQYF.

The chain couples TRBV7-9 to TRBJ1-5. The germline CDR1 and CDR2 sequences are SEHNR and FQNEAQ (reference sequence). This CDR3 has 14 amino acids. The CDR3 loop is CASSRPGTSGPQHF.

The chain combines TRBV6-2 or TRBV6-3 with TRBJ2-7; TCRdb returns TRBD1, unconfirmable since there is no DNA. The germline CDR1 and CDR2 sequences are MNHEY and SVGEGT. The CDR3 is 16 residues long. The chain's CDR3 is CAKRDRWTRTDYEQYF.

The J gene is TRBJ1-5, the V gene TRBV29-1; no DNA is available, so the TRBD1 call from TCRdb remains unchecked. The CDR3 has 14 amino acids. Germline CDR1 and CDR2: SQVTM and ANQGSEA. CDR3 residues: CSVAPGQGGQPQHF. Drawing the rest from reference TRBV29-1 and TRBJ1-5, the complete variable domain is SAVISQKPSRDICQRGTSLTIQCQVDSQVTMMFWYRQQPGQSLTLIATANQGSEATYESGFVIDKFPISRPNLTFSTLTVSNMSPEDSSIYLCSVAPGQGGQPQHFGDGTRLSIL.

This chain links TRBV24-1 with TRBJ2-2; TCRdb's D gene call, TRBD1, goes unchecked for lack of DNA. The CDR3 totals 15 residues. From germline, CDR1 is KGHDR and CDR2 SFDVKD. Here the CDR3 reads CATRPGQGDTGELFF.